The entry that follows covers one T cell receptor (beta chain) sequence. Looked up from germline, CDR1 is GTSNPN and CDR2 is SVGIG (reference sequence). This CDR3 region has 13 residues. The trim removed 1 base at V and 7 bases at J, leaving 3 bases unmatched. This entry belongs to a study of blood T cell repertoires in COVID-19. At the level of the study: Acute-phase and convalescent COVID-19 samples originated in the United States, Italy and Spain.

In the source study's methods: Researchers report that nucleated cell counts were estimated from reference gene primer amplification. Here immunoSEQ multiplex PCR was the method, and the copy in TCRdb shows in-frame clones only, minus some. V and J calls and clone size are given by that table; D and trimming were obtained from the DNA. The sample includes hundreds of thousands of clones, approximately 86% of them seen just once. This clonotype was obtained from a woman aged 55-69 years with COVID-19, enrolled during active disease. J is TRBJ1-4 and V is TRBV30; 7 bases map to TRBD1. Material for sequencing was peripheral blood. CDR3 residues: CAWSETGTEKLFF. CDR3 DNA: TGTGCCTGGAGTGAGACAGGGACTGAAAAACTGTTTTTT.